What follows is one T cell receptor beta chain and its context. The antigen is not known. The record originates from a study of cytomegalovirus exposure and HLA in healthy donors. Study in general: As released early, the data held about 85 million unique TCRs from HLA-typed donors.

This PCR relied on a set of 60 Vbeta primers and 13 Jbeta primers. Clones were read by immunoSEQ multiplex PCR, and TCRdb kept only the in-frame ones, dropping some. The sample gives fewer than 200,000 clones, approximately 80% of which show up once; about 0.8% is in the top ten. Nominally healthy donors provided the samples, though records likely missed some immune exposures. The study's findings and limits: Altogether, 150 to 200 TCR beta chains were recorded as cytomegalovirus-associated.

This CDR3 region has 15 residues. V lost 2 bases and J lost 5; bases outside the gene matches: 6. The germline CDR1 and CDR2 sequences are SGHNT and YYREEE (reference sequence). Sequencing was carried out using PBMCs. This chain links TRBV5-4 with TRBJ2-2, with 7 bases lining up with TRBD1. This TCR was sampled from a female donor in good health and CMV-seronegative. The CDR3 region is CASSLEGARTGELFF. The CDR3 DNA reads TGTGCCAGCAGCTTAGAGGGGGCGAGGACCGGGGAGCTGTTTTTT.